This T cell receptor (beta chain) emerged from a study of blood T cell repertoires in COVID-19. In the study overall: COVID-19 samples from acute and convalescent phases originated in the United States, Italy and Spain. In each case, the material was cDNA or gDNA derived from T cells, B-cell-depleted T cells, or PBMCs.

As originally analysed: The assay estimated nucleated cells by amplifying reference gene primers. The protocol was immunoSEQ multiplex PCR, while the TCRdb copy is restricted to in-frame clones and leaves out a portion. The D gene and trimming were derived from the DNA, and the V and J assignments and clone size from that table. In the table there are under 200,000 clones, around four fifths of which are singletons. This CDR3 comprises 11 residues. Looked up from germline, CDR1 is SNHLY and CDR2 is FYNNEI. V was cut by 7 bases and J by 8 bases, with 8 bases left in between. Sequencing was carried out using peripheral blood. The sequence was obtained from an elderly woman with active or convalescent COVID-19. The chain employs TRBV2 and TRBJ1-4, with D maybe TRBD1 (5 bases). The CDR3 DNA reads as TGTGCCAGCAACGGGGGGGAAAAACTGTTTTTT. It encodes CASNGGEKLFF.